This T cell receptor (beta chain) appears in the sequencing data of a study of CD4+ T cells in melanoma. Sequencing used immunoSEQ multiplex PCR; TCRdb keeps in-frame clones, though not all of them. The table records 110,000 to 150,000 clones, 92% of them present only once. The receptor was isolated from a human donor with melanoma.

Written as DNA, the CDR3 is TGTGCCAGCAGAGACCGGGGGGCCTACGAGCAGTACTTC. Its protein product is CASRDRGAYEQYF. This sequence joins TRBV7-2 and TRBJ2-7; 7 bases match TRBD2. The CDR3 runs 13 residues. Trimming at V came to 6 bases and at J to 2 bases, leaving 4 bases not matched to a gene. CDR1 and CDR2 (germline): SGHTA, FQGNSA.